This entry is about one T cell receptor (beta chain). Its target is unknown. Germline V gene data show CDR1 as MNHNS and CDR2 as SASEGT. V shed 6 bases, J shed 2 bases, and the junction held 7 bases outside the gene matches. The CDR3 extends over 15 amino acids. This entry comes from a study of shared clonotypes between healthy human individuals. Study overall: With ages of 18 to 49, the donors were two women and a few men. Study-wide results and limits: Represented genetic and exposure-history diversity was restricted by having few donors.

Assay used: immunoSEQ multiplex PCR; TCRdb lists only in-frame clones, some missing. The sample has roughly 2,500,000 clones, 80% to 95% seen once. The sequenced material came from naive CD4+ T cells from PBMCs. Subset described: CD45RA+ positively selected. The chain links TRBV6-1 to TRBJ2-1; TRBD1 matches at 7 bases. The receptor's source is a man between 18 and 35 years old in good health. Some clones in this sample may be carry-over from other donors' samples. The DNA of the CDR3 is TGTGCCAGCAGCCGAACAGGGGATGCCTACAATGAGCAGTTCTTC. It translates to CASSRTGDAYNEQFF.